This T cell receptor (beta chain) was retrieved from a study of radiotherapy plus CTLA-4 blockade in lung cancer. Germline CDR1 is SGHVS and CDR2 is FNYEAQ. The CDR3 has 14 amino acids. V shed 2 bases and J 7 bases; nucleotides not matched to a gene: 6. TCRdb's table, derived via immunoSEQ multiplex PCR, lists solely in-frame clones and lacks some. This table holds 40,000 or so clones, roughly 65% found once. The chain links TRBV7-6 to TRBJ1-2; TRBD1 matches 8 bases. This sequence was found in a human donor with non-small cell lung cancer who had a partial response to radiotherapy plus ipilimumab. This material consisted of peripheral blood, taken from a patient treated with radiotherapy plus ipilimumab. In DNA, the CDR3 is TGTGCCAGCAGCTTACAGGGGGCTACGACTGGCTACACCTTC. Translation gives CASSLQGATTGYTF.